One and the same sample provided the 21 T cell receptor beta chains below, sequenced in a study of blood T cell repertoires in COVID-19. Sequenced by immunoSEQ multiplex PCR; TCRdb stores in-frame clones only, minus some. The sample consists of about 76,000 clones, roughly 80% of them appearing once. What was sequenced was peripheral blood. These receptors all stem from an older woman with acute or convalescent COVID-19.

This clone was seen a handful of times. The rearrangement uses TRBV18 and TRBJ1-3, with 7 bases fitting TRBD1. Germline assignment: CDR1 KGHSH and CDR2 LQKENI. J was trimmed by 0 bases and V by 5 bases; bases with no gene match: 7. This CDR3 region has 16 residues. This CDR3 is CASSMPGQNSGNTIYF. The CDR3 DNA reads TGTGCCAGCTCAATGCCGGGACAGAACTCTGGAAACACCATATATTTT.

The chain's CDR3 is CASSVTGLAETQYF. CDR3 nucleotide sequence: TGTGCCAGCAGTGTGACAGGGCTTGCAGAGACCCAGTACTTC. This chain joins TRBV28 and TRBJ2-5; TRBD1 matches at 7 bases. The CDR3 spans 14 residues. The junction had 7 bases not matched to a gene; V was cut back by 5 bases and J by 4 bases. CDR1 is MDHEN, CDR2 SYDVKM, per germline.

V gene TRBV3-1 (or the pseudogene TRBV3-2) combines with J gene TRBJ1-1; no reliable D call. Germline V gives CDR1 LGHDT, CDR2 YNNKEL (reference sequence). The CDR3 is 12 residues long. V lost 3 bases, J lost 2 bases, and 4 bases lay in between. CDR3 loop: CASSHPNTEAFF. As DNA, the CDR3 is TGTGCCAGCAGCCATCCAAACACTGAAGCTTTCTTT.

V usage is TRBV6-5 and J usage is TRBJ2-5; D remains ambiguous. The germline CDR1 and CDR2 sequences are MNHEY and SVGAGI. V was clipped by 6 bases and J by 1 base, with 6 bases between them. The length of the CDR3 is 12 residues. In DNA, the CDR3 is TGTGCCAGCAGCCCGGTCCAAGAGACCCAGTACTTC. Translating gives CASSPVQETQYF.

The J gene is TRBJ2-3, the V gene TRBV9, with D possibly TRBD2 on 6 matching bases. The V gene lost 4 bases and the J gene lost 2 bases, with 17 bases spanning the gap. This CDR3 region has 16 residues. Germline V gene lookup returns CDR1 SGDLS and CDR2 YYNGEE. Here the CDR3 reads CASSPRGDFVTDTQYF. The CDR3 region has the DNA TGTGCCAGCAGCCCAAGAGGGGACTTCGTCACAGATACGCAGTATTTT.

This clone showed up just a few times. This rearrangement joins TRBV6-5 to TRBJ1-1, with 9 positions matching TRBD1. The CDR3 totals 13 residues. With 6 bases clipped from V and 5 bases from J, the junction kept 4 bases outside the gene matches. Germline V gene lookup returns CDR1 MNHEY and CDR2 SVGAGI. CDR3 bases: TGTGCCAGCAGCCGGGGACAGGGAACTGAAGCTTTCTTT. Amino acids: CASSRGQGTEAFF.

The CDR3 protein is CSVVASTDTQYF. CDR3 sequence (DNA): TGCAGCGTTGTTGCGAGCACAGATACGCAGTATTTT. The rearrangement joins TRBV29-1 to TRBJ2-3; D uncertain. The CDR3 runs to 12 residues. V was pared by 4 bases and J by 0 bases, with 5 bases between. Per germline, CDR1 SQVTM and CDR2 ANQGSEA.

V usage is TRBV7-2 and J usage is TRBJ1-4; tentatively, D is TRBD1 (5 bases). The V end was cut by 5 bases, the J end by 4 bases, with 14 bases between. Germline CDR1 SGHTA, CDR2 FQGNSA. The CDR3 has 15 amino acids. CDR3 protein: CASSPNGGVNEKLFF. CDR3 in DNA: TGTGCCAGCAGCCCGAACGGGGGGGTTAATGAAAAACTGTTTTTT.

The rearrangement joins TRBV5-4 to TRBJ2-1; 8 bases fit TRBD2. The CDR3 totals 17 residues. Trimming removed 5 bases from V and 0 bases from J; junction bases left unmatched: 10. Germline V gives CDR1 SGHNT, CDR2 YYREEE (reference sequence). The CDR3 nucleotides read TGTGCCAGCAGGCCTCGCGGGGGGTCTAGCTCCTACAATGAGCAGTTCTTC. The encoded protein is CASRPRGGSSSYNEQFF.

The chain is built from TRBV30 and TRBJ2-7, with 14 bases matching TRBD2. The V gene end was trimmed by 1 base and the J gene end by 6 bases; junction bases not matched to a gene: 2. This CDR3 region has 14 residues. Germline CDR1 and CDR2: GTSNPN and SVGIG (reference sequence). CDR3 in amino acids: CAWSGLAGGLEQYF. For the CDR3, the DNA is TGTGCCTGGAGTGGACTAGCGGGGGGGCTCGAGCAGTACTTC.

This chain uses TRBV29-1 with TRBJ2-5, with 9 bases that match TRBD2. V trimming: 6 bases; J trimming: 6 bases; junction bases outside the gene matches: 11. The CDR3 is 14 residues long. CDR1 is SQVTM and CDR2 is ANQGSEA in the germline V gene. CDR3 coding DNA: TGCAGCGTCAGGGCGGGGGGGGCCATTAAGACCCAGTACTTC. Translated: CSVRAGGAIKTQYF.

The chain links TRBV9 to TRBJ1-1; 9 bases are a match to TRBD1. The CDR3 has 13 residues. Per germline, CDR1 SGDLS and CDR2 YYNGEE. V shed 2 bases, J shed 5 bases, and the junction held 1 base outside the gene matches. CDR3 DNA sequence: TGTGCCAGCAGCGTGACAGGGGGAACTGAAGCTTTCTTT. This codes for CASSVTGGTEAFF.

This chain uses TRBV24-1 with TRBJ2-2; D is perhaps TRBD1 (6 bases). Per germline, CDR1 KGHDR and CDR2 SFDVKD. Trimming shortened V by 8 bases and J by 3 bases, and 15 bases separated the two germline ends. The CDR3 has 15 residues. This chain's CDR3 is CATTQTGPDTGELFF. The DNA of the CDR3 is TGTGCCACCACCCAGACAGGACCCGACACCGGGGAGCTGTTTTTT.

The CDR3 region is CAWSVGGRNQPQHF. The CDR3 DNA reads TGTGCCTGGAGTGTAGGAGGGCGCAATCAGCCCCAGCATTTT. The chain has TRBV30 and TRBJ1-5; no clear D. CDR1 and CDR2 (germline): GTSNPN, SVGIG (reference sequence). This CDR3 is built from 14 residues. Trimming removed 0 bases from V and 2 bases from J, with 8 bases in between.

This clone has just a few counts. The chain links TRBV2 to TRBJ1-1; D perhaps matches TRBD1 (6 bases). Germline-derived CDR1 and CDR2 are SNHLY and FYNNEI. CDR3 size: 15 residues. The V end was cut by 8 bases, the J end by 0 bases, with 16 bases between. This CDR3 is CASGPGAALNTEAFF. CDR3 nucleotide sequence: TGTGCCAGCGGGCCAGGGGCGGCCTTGAACACTGAAGCTTTCTTT.

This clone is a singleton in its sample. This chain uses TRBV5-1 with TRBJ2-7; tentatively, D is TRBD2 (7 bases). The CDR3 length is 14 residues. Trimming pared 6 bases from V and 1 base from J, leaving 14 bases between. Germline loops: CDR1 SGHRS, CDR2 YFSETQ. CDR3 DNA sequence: TGCGCCAGCAAAAAGGGGGGAGGGTCCTACGAGCAGTACTTC. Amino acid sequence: CASKKGGGSYEQYF.

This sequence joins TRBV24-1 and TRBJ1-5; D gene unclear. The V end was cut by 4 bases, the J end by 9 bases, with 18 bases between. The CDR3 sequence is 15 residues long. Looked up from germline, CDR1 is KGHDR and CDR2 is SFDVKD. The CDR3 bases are TGTGCCACCAGTGACCCATCGTCTAATGATGGGCCCCAGCATTTT. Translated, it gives CATSDPSSNDGPQHF.

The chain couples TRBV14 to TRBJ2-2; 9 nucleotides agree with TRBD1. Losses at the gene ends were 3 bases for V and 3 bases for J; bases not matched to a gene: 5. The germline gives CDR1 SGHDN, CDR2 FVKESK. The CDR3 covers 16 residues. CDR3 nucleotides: TGTGCCAGCAGCCATCTCCGGGACAGGGACACCGGGGAGCTGTTTTTT. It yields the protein CASSHLRDRDTGELFF.

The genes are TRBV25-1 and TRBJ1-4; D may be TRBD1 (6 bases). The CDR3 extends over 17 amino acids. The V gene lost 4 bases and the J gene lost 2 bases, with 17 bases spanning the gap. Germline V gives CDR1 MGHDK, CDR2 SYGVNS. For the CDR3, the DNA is TGTGCCAGCAGTGCGATGAACAGGGAGGGTACTAATGAAAAACTGTTTTTT. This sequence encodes CASSAMNREGTNEKLFF.

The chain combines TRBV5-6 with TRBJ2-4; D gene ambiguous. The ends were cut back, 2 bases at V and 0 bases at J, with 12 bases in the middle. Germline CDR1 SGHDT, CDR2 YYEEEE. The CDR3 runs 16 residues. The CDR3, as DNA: TGTGCCAGCAGCTTAACCCCACTCGGAGCCAAAAACATTCAGTACTTC. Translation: CASSLTPLGAKNIQYF.

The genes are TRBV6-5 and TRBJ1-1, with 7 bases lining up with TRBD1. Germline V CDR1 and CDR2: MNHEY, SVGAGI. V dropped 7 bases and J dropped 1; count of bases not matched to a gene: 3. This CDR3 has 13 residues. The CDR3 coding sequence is TGTGCCAGCAACAGGGGCCAGAACACTGAAGCTTTCTTT. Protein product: CASNRGQNTEAFF.